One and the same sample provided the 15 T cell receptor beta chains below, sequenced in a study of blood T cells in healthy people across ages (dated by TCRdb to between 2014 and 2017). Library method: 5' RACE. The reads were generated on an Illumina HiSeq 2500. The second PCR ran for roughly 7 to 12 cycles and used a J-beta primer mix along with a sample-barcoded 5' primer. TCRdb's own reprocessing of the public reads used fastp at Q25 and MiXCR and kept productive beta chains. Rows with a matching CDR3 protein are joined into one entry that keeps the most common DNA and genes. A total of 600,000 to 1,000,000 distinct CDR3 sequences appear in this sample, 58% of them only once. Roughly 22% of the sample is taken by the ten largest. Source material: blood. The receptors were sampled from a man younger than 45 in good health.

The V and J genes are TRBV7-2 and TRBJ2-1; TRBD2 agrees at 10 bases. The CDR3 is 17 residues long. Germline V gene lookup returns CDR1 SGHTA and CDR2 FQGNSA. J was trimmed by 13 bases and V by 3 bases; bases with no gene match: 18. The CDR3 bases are TGTGCCAGCAGCTTCATAAGCGGGAGGGCCGTGCGAGAGACCCAGTTCTTC. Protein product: CASSFISGRAVRETQFF.

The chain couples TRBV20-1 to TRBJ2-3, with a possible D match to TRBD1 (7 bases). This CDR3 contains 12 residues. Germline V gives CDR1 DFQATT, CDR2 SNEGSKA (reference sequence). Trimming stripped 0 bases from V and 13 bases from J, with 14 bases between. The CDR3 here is CSARDSGDSEYF. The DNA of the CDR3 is TGCAGTGCTAGAGATTCGGGGGACAGTGAGTATTTT.

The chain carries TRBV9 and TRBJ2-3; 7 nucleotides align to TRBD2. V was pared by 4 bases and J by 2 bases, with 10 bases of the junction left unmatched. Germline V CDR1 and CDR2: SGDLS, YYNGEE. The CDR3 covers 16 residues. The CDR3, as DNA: TGTGCCAGCAGCCCGAGGGGAGGGATGGTCACAGATACGCAGTATTTT. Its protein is CASSPRGGMVTDTQYF. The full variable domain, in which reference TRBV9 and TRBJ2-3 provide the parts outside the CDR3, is DSGVTQTPKHLITATGQRVTLRCSPRSGDLSVYWYQQSLDQGLQFLIQYYNGEERAKGNILERFSAQQFPDLHSELNLSSLELGDSALYFCASSPRGGMVTDTQYFGPGTRLTVL.

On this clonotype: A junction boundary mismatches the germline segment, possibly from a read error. In nucleotides, the CDR3 is TGCGCCAGCAGCCCCAGGGACCCGCATAGGGGGTATTTT. This codes for CASSPRDPHRGYF. This chain connects TRBV7-9 to TRBJ2-3; D may match TRBD1 or TRBD2 (5 bases each). Per the germline V gene, CDR1 is SEHNR and CDR2 is FQNEAQ (reference sequence). This CDR3 is built from 13 residues.

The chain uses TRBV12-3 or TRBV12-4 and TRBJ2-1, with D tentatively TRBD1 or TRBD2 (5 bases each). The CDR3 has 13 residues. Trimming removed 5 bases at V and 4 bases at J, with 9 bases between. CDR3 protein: CASSQGRYNEQFF. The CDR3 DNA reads TGTGCCAGCAGTCAGGGACGGTACAATGAGCAGTTCTTC.

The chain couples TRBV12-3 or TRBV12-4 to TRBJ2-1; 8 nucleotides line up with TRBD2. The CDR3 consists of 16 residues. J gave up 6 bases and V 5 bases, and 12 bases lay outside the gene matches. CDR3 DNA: TGTGCCAGCAGTGCTTGGCGGGGACTAGGGGCCAATGAGCAGTTCTTC. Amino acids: CASSAWRGLGANEQFF.

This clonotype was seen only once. CDR3 sequence: CAIRPRQGSYGYTF. CDR3 nucleotide sequence: TGTGCCATCAGACCCAGACAGGGGTCCTATGGCTACACCTTC. V gene TRBV10-3 combines with J gene TRBJ1-2; TRBD1 matches 8 bases. CDR3 length equals 14 residues. Germline values: CDR1 ENHRY, CDR2 SYGVKD. With V trimmed by 6 bases and J by 4 bases, 7 bases remained unmatched.

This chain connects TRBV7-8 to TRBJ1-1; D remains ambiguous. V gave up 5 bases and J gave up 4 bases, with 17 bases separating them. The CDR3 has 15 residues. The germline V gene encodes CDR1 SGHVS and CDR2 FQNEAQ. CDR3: CASSQGWVQSTEAFF. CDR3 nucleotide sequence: TGTGCCAGCAGCCAAGGTTGGGTCCAGAGCACTGAAGCTTTCTTT.

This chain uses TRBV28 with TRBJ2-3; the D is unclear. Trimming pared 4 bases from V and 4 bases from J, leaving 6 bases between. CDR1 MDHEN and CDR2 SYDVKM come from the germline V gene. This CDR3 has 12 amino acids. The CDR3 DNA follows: TGTGCCAGCAGTTATCAGTCAGATACGCAGTATTTT. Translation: CASSYQSDTQYF.

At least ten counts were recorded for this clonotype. CDR3 in DNA: TGTGCCACCAGTGATCCCAACCCTACAGATTACGAGCAGTACTTC. Translating gives CATSDPNPTDYEQYF. J is TRBJ2-7 and V is TRBV24-1; D is ambiguous. The CDR3 runs 15 residues. Germline V gives CDR1 KGHDR, CDR2 SFDVKD. V lost 3 bases to trimming and J lost 4 bases, with 15 bases between them.

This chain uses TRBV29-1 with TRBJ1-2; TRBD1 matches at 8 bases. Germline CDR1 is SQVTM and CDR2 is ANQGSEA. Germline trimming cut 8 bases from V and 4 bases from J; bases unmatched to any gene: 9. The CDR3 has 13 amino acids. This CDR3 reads CSFQTGDGYGYTF. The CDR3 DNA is TGCAGCTTTCAGACAGGGGATGGCTATGGCTACACCTTC. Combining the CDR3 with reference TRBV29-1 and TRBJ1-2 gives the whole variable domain SAVISQKPSRDICQRGTSLTIQCQVDSQVTMMFWYRQQPGQSLTLIATANQGSEATYESGFVIDKFPISRPNLTFSTLTVSNMSPEDSSIYLCSFQTGDGYGYTFGSGTRLTVV.

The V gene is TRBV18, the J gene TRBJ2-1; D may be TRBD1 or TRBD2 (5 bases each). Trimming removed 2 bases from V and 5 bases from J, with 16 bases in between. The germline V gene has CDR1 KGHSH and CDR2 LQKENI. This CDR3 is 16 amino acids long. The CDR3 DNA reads TGTGCCAGCTCACCAGCGGGCAGGGAGCTAGACAATGAGCAGTTCTTC. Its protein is CASSPAGRELDNEQFF.

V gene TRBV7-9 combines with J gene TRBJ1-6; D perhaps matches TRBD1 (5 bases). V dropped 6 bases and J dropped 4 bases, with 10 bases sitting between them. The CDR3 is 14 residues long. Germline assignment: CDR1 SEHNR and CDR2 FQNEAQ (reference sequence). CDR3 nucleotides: TGTGCCAGCAGAGCCGAGGGGTATAATTCACCCCTCCACTTT. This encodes CASRAEGYNSPLHF. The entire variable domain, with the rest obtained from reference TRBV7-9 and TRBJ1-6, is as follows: DTGVSQNPRHKITKRGQNVTFRCDPISEHNRLYWYRQTLGQGPEFLTYFQNEAQLEKSRLLSDRFSAERPKGSFSTLEIQRTEQGDSAMYLCASRAEGYNSPLHFGNGTRLTVT.

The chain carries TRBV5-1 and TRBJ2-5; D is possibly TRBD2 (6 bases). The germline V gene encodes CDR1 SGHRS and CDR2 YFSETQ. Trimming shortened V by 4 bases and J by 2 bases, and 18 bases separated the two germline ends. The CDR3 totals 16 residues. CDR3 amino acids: CASSLNSWRGQETQYF. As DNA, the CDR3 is TGCGCCAGCAGCCTCAATAGCTGGCGGGGTCAAGAGACCCAGTACTTC.

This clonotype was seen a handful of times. CDR3 amino acids: CASSQRAINEQFF. The CDR3 DNA is TGCGCCAGCAGCCAAAGAGCGATCAATGAGCAGTTCTTC. The rearrangement uses TRBV4-1 and TRBJ2-1; D not certain. Trimming stripped 2 bases from V and 6 bases from J, with 8 bases between. Germline V gives CDR1 MGHRA, CDR2 YSYEKL. The CDR3 is made up of 13 amino acids.